The next 15 T cell receptor beta chains were all read from a single sample in a study of PD-1 blockade in classical Hodgkin lymphoma. Regarding time point: cycle 4 day 1 (C4D1), after around six weeks of nivolumab. Each of the patients experienced relapse following autologous stem cell transplantation, and their brentuximab vedotin exposure differed. Profiling relied on immunoSEQ multiplex PCR, and the TCRdb table lists in-frame clones only, not all of them. The sample lists 96,000 or so clones, roughly 91% occurring once. Sample: peripheral blood mononuclear cells (PBMCs), taken before the fourth cycle of nivolumab. The receptors come from a human donor with classical Hodgkin lymphoma.

The CDR3 nucleotides read TGTGCCAGCAGCCGGACAGGGACTGGGGCCAACGTCCTGACTTTC. It encodes CASSRTGTGANVLTF. V and J are TRBV6-1 and TRBJ2-6; TRBD1 matches 8 bases. V lost 6 bases, J lost 2 bases, and 3 bases stayed unmatched. The CDR3 runs to 15 residues. The germline V gene encodes CDR1 MNHNS and CDR2 SASEGT.

V and J are TRBV19 and TRBJ2-3; 13 bases agree with TRBD2. Looked up from germline, CDR1 is LNHDA and CDR2 is SQIVND (reference sequence). CDR3 length equals 18 residues. J lost 4 bases, V lost 7 bases, and 14 bases had no gene match. CDR3 bases: TGTGCCAGTACCCGGAGGACTAGCGGGAGCACGGTCGCAGATACGCAGTATTTT. Translation: CASTRRTSGSTVADTQYF. Using reference TRBV19 and TRBJ2-3 for the parts outside the CDR3, the full variable domain is DGGITQSPKYLFRKEGQNVTLSCEQNLNHDAMYWYRQDPGQGLRLIYYSQIVNDFQKGDIAEGYSVSREKKESFPLTVTSAQKNPTAFYLCASTRRTSGSTVADTQYFGPGTRLTVL.

J is TRBJ1-2 and V is TRBV6-4; no definite D call. Germline V lookup: CDR1 MRHNA, CDR2 SNTAGT. The ends were cut back, 0 bases at V and 0 bases at J, with 11 bases in the middle. The CDR3 runs to 16 residues. DNA for the CDR3: TGTGCCAGCAGTGACTCTTTCCCACTACCTAACTATGGCTACACCTTC. Encoded protein: CASSDSFPLPNYGYTF.

The V and J genes are TRBV30 and TRBJ1-2; 7 bases are a match to TRBD1. This CDR3 has 13 amino acids. The V segment lost 3 bases and the J segment 4 bases; nucleotides outside the gene matches: 5. Germline lookup yields CDR1 GTSNPN and CDR2 SVGIG (reference sequence). The CDR3 nucleotides are TGTGCCTGGAGCTCCGGACAGGTCTATGGCTACACCTTC. Protein: CAWSSGQVYGYTF.

The CDR3 bases are TGTGCCAGCAGTTGGGCAGGGAGGAGCACTGAAGCTTTCTTT. Translated, it gives CASSWAGRSTEAFF. The genes are TRBV27 and TRBJ1-1, with a weak D call TRBD1 (5 bases). V was clipped by 4 bases and J by 4 bases, with 13 bases between them. The CDR3 totals 14 residues. CDR1 and CDR2 from the germline V gene are MNHEY and SMNVEV (reference sequence).

The chain joins TRBV11-2 to TRBJ2-7; D may be TRBD1 (6 bases). The V gene lost 0 bases and the J gene lost 2 bases, with 23 bases spanning the gap. The germline gives CDR1 SGHAT, CDR2 FQNNGV. This CDR3 spans 19 amino acids. The CDR3: CASSLDNSWSGTLPYEQYF. The CDR3 nucleotides are TGTGCCAGCAGCTTAGATAATTCTTGGTCGGGGACATTGCCCTACGAGCAGTACTTC.

The CDR3 spells CASSRNSEETQYF. CDR3 DNA sequence: TGTGCCAGCAGTAGAAATAGCGAAGAGACCCAGTACTTC. The chain has TRBV6-5 and TRBJ2-5; possibly TRBD2 for D (5 bases). There are 13 residues in the CDR3. Trimming left V 5 bases short and J 3 bases short, with 10 bases between. Germline CDR1 is MNHEY and CDR2 is SVGAGI.

The rearrangement links TRBV30 to TRBJ2-1, with D tentatively TRBD2 (6 bases). V lost 2 bases and J lost 4, with 18 bases in between. Per the germline V gene, CDR1 is GTSNPN and CDR2 is SVGIG (reference sequence). This CDR3 has 16 residues. The CDR3 DNA follows: TGTGCCTGGAGTCCGGGGGTGGCTAGCGCTTACAATGAGCAGTTCTTC. Translated, it gives CAWSPGVASAYNEQFF.

The V and J genes are TRBV10-3 and TRBJ2-1; 7 bases match TRBD2. This CDR3 is 14 amino acids long. Per the germline V gene, CDR1 is ENHRY and CDR2 is SYGVKD. V was pared by 6 bases and J by 4 bases, with 6 bases of the junction left unmatched. This CDR3 reads CAIRRAGDYNEQFF. The DNA of the CDR3 is TGTGCCATCAGGCGGGCGGGAGATTACAATGAGCAGTTCTTC.

CDR3 bases: TGCGCCAGCAGCCCCACCGGGACAGGGGGCCCAACTAATGAAAAACTGTTTTTT. It encodes CASSPTGTGGPTNEKLFF. V usage is TRBV4-1 and J usage is TRBJ1-4; 12 bases match TRBD1. CDR1 MGHRA and CDR2 YSYEKL come from the germline V gene. The CDR3 sequence is 18 residues long. The junction had 6 bases not matched to a gene; V was cut back by 4 bases and J by 0 bases.

The V gene is TRBV7-8, the J gene TRBJ2-5, with 11 positions matching TRBD1. V shed 5 bases and J 5 bases; nucleotides not matched to a gene: 10. The CDR3 consists of 16 residues. Germline loops: CDR1 SGHVS, CDR2 FQNEAQ. CDR3 sequence (DNA): TGTGCCAGCAGCCCACGATGGACAGGGGGCGGGGAGACCCAGTACTTC. Translation gives CASSPRWTGGGETQYF. The full variable domain, with the rest looked up from reference TRBV7-8 and TRBJ2-5, is GAGVSQSPRYKVAKRGQDVALRCDPISGHVSLFWYQQALGQGPEFLTYFQNEAQLDKSGLPSDRFFAERPEGSVSTLKIQRTQQEDSAVYLCASSPRWTGGGETQYFGPGTRLLVL.

V usage is TRBV10-3 and J usage is TRBJ2-7, with TRBD1 matching over 10 bases. There are 15 residues in the CDR3. Losses at the gene ends were 3 bases for V and 3 bases for J; bases not matched to a gene: 5. Germline V CDR1 and CDR2: ENHRY, SYGVKD. DNA of the CDR3: TGTGCCATCAGTGACGGACAGGGGGAATTCTACGAGCAGTACTTC. This codes for CAISDGQGEFYEQYF.

This chain uses TRBV27 with TRBJ2-7, with no clear D. CDR1 and CDR2 (germline): MNHEY, SMNVEV (reference sequence). V was shortened by 6 bases and J by 3 bases, with 9 bases between the two germline ends. This CDR3 is 12 amino acids long. The DNA for the CDR3 is TGTGCCAGCAGGACCGCTTTCTACGAGCAGTACTTC. It encodes CASRTAFYEQYF.

The gene calls are TRBV9 and TRBJ2-7; TRBD2 aligns across 9 bases. CDR3 size: 15 residues. V dropped 0 bases and J dropped 5; count of bases not matched to a gene: 6. The germline V gene encodes CDR1 SGDLS and CDR2 YYNGEE. The CDR3 bases are TGTGCCAGCAGCGTAGAGGGCGGGAGGGTTCACGAGCAGTACTTC. This translates into CASSVEGGRVHEQYF.

The genes are TRBV29-1 and TRBJ1-2; D unresolved. The V end was cut by 6 bases, the J end by 6 bases, with 5 bases between. In germline, CDR1 is SQVTM, CDR2 ANQGSEA. The CDR3 runs to 9 residues. This chain's CDR3 is CSVRNGYTF. The CDR3 DNA reads as TGCAGCGTACGAAATGGCTACACCTTC.